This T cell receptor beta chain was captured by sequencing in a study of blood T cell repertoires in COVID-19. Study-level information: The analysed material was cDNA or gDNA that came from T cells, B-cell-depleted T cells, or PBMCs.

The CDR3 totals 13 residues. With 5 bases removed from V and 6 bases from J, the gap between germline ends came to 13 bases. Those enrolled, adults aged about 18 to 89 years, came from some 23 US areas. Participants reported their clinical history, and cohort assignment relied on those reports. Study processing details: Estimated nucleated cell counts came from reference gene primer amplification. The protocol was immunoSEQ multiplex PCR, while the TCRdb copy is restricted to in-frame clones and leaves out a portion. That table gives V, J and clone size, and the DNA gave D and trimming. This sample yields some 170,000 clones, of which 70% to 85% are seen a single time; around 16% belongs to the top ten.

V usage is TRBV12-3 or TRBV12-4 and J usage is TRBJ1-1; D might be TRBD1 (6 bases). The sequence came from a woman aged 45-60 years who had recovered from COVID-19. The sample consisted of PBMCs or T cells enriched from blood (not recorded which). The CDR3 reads CASSPQGQSEAFF. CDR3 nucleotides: TGTGCCAGCAGTCCTCAAGGACAGTCTGAAGCTTTCTTT.